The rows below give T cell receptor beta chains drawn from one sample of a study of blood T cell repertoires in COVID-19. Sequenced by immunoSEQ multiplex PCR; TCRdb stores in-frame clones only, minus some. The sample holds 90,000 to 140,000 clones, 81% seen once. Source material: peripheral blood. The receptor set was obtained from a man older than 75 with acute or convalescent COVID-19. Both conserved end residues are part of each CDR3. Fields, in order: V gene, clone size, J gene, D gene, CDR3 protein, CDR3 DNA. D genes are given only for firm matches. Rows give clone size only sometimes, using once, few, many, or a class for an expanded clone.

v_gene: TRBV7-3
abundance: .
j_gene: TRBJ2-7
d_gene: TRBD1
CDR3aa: CASSLTGGTGEQYF
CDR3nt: TGTGCCAGCAGCTTGACAGGGGGAACGGGAGAGCAGTACTTC

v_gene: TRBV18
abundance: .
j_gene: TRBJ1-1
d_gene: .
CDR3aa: CASSPVREGTEAFF
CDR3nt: TGTGCCAGCTCACCAGTCAGGGAGGGCACTGAAGCTTTCTTT

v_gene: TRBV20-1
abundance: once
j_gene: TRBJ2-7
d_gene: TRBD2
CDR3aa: CSASRRENPYEQYF
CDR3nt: TGCAGTGCTAGTCGGCGGGAGAACCCCTACGAGCAGTACTTC

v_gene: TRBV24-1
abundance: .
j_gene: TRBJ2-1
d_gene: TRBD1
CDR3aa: CATRGDRSEQFF
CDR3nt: TGTGCCACCAGGGGGGACAGGTCTGAGCAGTTCTTC

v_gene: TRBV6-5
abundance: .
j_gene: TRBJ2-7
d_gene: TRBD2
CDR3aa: CASSLWTSGSYEQYF
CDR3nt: TGTGCCAGCAGCCTATGGACTAGCGGATCCTACGAGCAGTACTTC

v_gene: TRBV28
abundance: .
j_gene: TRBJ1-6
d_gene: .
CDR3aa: CASSWGRSPLHF
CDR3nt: TGTGCCAGCAGTTGGGGCAGGTCACCCCTCCACTTT

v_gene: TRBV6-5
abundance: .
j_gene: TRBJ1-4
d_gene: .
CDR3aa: CASSYSLRGNEKLFF
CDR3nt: TGTGCCAGCAGTTACTCCTTAAGGGGTAATGAAAAACTGTTTTTT

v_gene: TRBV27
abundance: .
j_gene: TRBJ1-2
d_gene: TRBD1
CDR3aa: CASSPTGYYGYTF
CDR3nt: TGTGCCAGCAGCCCGACAGGGTACTATGGCTACACCTTC

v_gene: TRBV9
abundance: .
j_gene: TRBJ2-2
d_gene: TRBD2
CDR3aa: CASSAQGRAGTGELFF
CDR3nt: TGTGCCAGCAGCGCCCAAGGGAGGGCCGGCACCGGGGAGCTGTTTTTT

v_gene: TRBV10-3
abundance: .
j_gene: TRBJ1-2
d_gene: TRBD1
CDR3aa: CAHRDSHPYGYTF
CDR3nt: TGTGCCCATAGGGACAGTCACCCCTATGGCTACACCTTC

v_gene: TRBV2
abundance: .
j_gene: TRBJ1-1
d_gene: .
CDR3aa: CASSPTPLTGNTEAFF
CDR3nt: TGTGCCAGCAGTCCAACCCCTCTGACAGGGAACACTGAAGCTTTCTTT

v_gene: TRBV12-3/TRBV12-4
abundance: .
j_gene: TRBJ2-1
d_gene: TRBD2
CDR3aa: CASRPSGSYEQFF
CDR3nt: TGTGCCAGCAGACCGAGCGGGAGTTATGAGCAGTTCTTC

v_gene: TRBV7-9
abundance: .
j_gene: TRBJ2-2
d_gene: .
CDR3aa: CASSLEFGRTANTGELFF
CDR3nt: TGTGCCAGCAGCTTAGAATTTGGACGGACAGCTAACACCGGGGAGCTGTTTTTT

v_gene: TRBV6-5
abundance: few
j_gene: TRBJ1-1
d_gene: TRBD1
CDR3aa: CASSSIGTGNTEAFF
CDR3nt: TGTGCCAGCAGTTCAATTGGGACAGGGAACACTGAAGCTTTCTTT

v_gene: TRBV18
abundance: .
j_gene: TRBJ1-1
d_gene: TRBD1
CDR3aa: CASSPPPSRGQPEAFF
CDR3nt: TGTGCCAGCTCACCCCCTCCGAGCAGGGGGCAACCTGAAGCTTTCTTT

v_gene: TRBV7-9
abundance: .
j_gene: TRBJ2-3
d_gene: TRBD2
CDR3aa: CASSSSFPTSGVTDTQYF
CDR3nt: TGTGCCAGCAGCTCATCCTTCCCAACTAGCGGAGTCACAGATACGCAGTATTTT

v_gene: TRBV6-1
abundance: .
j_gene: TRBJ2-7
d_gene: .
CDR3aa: CASSEGATSRNEQYF
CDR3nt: TGTGCCAGCAGTGAGGGGGCCACCTCAAGAAACGAGCAGTACTTC

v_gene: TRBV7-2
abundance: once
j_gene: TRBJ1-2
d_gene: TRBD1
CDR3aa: CASSLARQGGSNYGYTF
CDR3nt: TGTGCCAGCAGCTTAGCGCGACAGGGGGGATCTAACTATGGCTACACCTTC

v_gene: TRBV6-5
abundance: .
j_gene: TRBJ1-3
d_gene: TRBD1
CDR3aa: CASSYSGTGGNTIYF
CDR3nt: TGTGCCAGCAGTTACTCCGGGACAGGGGGAAACACCATATATTTT

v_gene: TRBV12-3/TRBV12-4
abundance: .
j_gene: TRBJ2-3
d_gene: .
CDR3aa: CATLQGRTDTQYF
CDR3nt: TGTGCCACCCTACAGGGCCGCACAGATACGCAGTATTTT

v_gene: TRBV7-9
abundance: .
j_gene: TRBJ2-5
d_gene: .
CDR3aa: CASGDIQETQYF
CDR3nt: TGTGCCAGCGGGGACATCCAAGAGACCCAGTACTTC

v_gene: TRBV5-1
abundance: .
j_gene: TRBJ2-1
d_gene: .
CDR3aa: CASSLMEGLYNEQFF
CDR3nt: TGCGCCAGCAGCTTAATGGAGGGCCTCTACAATGAGCAGTTCTTC

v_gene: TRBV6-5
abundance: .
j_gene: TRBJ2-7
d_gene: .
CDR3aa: CASSRTVGGYEQYF
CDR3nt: TGTGCCAGCAGTCGGACAGTTGGGGGCTACGAGCAGTACTTC

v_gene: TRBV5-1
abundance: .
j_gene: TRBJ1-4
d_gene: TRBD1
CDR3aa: CASSVQGARNEKLFF
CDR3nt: TGCGCCAGCAGCGTGCAGGGGGCCCGTAATGAAAAACTGTTTTTT

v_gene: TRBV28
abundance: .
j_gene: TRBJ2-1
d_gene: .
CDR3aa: CASSLKRSALYNEQFF
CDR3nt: TGTGCCAGCAGTTTAAAGCGGTCCGCGCTCTACAATGAGCAGTTCTTC

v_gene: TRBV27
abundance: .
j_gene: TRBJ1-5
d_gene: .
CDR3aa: CASSPQAGPQHF
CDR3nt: TGTGCCAGCAGCCCTCAGGCAGGGCCCCAGCATTTT

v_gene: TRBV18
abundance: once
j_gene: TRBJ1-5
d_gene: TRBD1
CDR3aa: CASSPGQAGSNQPQHF
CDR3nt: TGTGCCAGCTCACCGGGACAGGCAGGGAGCAATCAGCCCCAGCATTTT

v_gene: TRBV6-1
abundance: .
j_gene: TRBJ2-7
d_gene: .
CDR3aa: CASSEVIGWGGFSYEQYF
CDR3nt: TGTGCCAGCAGTGAAGTCATCGGCTGGGGGGGCTTTTCCTACGAGCAGTACTTC

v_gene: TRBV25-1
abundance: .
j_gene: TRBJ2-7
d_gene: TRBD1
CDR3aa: CASSNRQGGEQYF
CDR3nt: TGTGCCAGCAGTAACCGACAGGGGGGCGAGCAGTACTTC

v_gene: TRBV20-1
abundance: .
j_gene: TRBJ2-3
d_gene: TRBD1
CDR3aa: CSASSIGQGLFGGTDTQYF
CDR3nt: TGCAGTGCTAGTTCCATAGGACAGGGGCTTTTTGGTGGCACAGATACGCAGTATTTT

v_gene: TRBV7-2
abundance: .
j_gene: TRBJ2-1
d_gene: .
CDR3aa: CASSLERAGNNEQFF
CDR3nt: TGTGCCAGCAGCTTAGAGCGGGCAGGCAACAATGAGCAGTTCTTC

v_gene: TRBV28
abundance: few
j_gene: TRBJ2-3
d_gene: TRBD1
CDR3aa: CASSSSGTGFRSDTQYF
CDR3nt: TGTGCCAGCAGTTCTTCCGGGACAGGGTTTAGATCAGATACGCAGTATTTT

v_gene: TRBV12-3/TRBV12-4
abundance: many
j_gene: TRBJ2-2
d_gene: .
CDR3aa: CASSRDLTGELFF
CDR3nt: TGTGCCAGCAGCCGGGATCTCACCGGGGAGCTGTTTTTT

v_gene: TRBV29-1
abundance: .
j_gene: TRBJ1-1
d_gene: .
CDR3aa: CSGSGITEAFF
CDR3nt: TGCAGCGGATCGGGTATTACTGAAGCTTTCTTT

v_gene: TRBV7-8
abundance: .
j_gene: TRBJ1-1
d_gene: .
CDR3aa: CASSLIPNTEAFF
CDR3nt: TGTGCCAGCAGCTTAATCCCAAACACTGAAGCTTTCTTT

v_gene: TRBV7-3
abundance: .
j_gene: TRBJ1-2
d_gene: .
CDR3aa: CASSPQGGLNYGYTF
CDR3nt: TGTGCCAGCAGCCCCCAGGGTGGGCTTAACTATGGCTACACCTTC

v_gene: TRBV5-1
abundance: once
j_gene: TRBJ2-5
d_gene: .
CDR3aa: CASSGANQETQYF
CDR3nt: TGCGCCAGCAGCGGGGCGAACCAAGAGACCCAGTACTTC

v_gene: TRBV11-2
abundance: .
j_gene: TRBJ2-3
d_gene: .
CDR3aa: CASSLVTDTQYF
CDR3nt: TGTGCCAGCAGCTTAGTAACAGATACGCAGTATTTT

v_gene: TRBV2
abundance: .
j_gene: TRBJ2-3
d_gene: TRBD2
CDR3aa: CASTSEGLIINTQYF
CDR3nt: TGTGCCAGCACCTCGGAGGGACTAATCATAAATACGCAGTATTTT

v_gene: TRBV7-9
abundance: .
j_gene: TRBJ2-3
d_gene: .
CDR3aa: CASSIGNGQQQYF
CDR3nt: TGTGCCAGCAGCATCGGCAACGGACAACAACAGTATTTT

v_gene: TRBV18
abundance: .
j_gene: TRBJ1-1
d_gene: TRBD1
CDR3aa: CASSPSPRTGPRGGAEAFF
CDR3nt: TGTGCCAGCTCACCATCTCCGCGGACAGGCCCCCGGGGTGGCGCTGAAGCTTTCTTT

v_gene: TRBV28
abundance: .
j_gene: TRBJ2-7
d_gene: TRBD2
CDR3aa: CGTSGVGISYEQYF
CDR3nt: TGTGGGACTAGCGGGGTGGGGATCTCCTACGAGCAGTACTTC

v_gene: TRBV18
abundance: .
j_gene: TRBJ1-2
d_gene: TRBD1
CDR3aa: CASSPGAGGRYYGYTF
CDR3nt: TGTGCCAGCTCACCAGGCGCAGGGGGCAGATACTATGGCTACACCTTC

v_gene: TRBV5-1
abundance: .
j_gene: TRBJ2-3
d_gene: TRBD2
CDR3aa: CASSSGLAGETDTQYF
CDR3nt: TGCGCCAGCAGCAGCGGACTAGCGGGAGAAACAGATACGCAGTATTTT

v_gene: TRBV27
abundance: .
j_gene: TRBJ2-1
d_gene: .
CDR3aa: CASSFLGGEQFF
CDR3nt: TGTGCCAGCAGTTTCTTAGGGGGTGAGCAGTTCTTC

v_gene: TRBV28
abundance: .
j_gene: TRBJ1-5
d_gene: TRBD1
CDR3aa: CASSSPGGLNQPQHF
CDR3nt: TGTGCCAGCAGCAGCCCAGGGGGCCTAAATCAGCCCCAGCATTTT

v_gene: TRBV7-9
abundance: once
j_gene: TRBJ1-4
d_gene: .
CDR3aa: CASSPYGSTNEKLFF
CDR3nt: TGTGCCAGCAGCCCATATGGCTCAACTAATGAAAAACTGTTTTTT

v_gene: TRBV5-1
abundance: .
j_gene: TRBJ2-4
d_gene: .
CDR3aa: CASSLAGWGENIQYF
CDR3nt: TGCGCCAGCAGCTTGGCCGGATGGGGGGAAAACATTCAGTACTTC

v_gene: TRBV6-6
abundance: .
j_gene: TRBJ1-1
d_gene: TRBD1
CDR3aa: CASSRLPGGTEAFF
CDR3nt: TGTGCCAGCAGTCGACTCCCAGGGGGCACTGAAGCTTTCTTT

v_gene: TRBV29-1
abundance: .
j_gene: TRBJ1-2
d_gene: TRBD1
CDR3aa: CSVAQGAGQYYGYTF
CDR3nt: TGCAGCGTTGCACAGGGGGCCGGTCAGTACTATGGCTACACCTTC

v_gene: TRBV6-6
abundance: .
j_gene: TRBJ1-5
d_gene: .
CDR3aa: CASSYSGERAQHF
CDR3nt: TGTGCCAGCAGTTACTCGGGCGAAAGAGCCCAGCATTTT

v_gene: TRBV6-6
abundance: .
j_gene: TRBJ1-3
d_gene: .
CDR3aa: CASSQSSSGNTIYF
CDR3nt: TGTGCCAGCAGTCAGTCTAGCTCTGGAAACACCATATATTTT

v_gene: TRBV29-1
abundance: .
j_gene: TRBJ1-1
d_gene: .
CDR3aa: CSGEWPNTEAFF
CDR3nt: TGCAGCGGTGAATGGCCGAACACTGAAGCTTTCTTT

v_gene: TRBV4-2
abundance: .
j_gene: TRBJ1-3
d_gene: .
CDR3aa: CASSQVNRPSGNTIYF
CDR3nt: TGTGCCAGCAGCCAAGTTAACAGGCCATCCGGAAACACCATATATTTT

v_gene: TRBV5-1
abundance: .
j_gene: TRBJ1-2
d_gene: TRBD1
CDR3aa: CASKRTGTGGSLLGYTF
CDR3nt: TGCGCCAGCAAACGCACCGGGACAGGGGGTTCTCTGCTAGGCTACACCTTC

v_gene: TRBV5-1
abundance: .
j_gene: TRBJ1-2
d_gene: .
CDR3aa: CASSLTLGRGPSYGYTF
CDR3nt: TGCGCCAGCAGCTTGACCCTCGGACGGGGTCCGTCGTATGGCTACACCTTC

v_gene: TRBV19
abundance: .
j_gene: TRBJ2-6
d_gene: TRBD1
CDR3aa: CASNTGVSGANVLTF
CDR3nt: TGTGCCAGTAACACAGGGGTCTCTGGGGCCAACGTCCTGACTTTC